One and the same sample provided the 15 T cell receptor beta chains below, sequenced in a study of blood T cell repertoires in COVID-19. Repertoires were generated with immunoSEQ multiplex PCR, while TCRdb's copy carries only in-frame clones and drops some. The sample shows just under 95,000 clones, 80% of them seen only once. Sequenced material: peripheral blood. The receptors were gathered from a human donor in a cohort sampled during active COVID-19.

The chain links TRBV7-3 to TRBJ2-1; D is perhaps TRBD2 (6 bases). Trimming left V 2 bases short and J 3 bases short, with 20 bases between. The CDR3 length is 18 residues. Germline loops: CDR1 SGHTA, CDR2 FQGTGA. Here the CDR3 reads CASSLRGTGRVDYNEQFF. CDR3 coding DNA: TGTGCCAGCAGCTTACGCGGGACCGGCAGGGTTGACTACAATGAGCAGTTCTTC.

This chain uses TRBV30 with TRBJ1-1; a weak D match, TRBD1 (5 bases). Trimming cost V 0 bases and J 3 bases, with 17 bases left between them. The CDR3 has 16 amino acids. Germline V gene data show CDR1 as GTSNPN and CDR2 as SVGIG (reference sequence). The CDR3 DNA reads as TGTGCCTGGAGTGTCCTGAGGGACTCAAGGGACACTGAAGCTTTCTTT. Translation: CAWSVLRDSRDTEAFF.

The J gene is TRBJ1-3, the V gene TRBV28; D gene uncertain. Deletions cut 2 bases from V and 0 bases from J, with 2 bases between. Per the germline V gene, CDR1 is MDHEN and CDR2 is SYDVKM. This CDR3 is built from 13 residues. CDR3 sequence reads: CASSLHSGNTIYF. CDR3 coding DNA: TGTGCCAGCAGTTTACACTCTGGAAACACCATATATTTT.

The chain carries TRBV6-8 and TRBJ2-3, with TRBD2 matching 16 bases. Germline V gene data show CDR1 as MNHGY and CDR2 as SAAAGT. The CDR3 runs to 19 residues. Losses at the gene ends were 5 bases for V and 1 base for J; bases not matched to a gene: 9. CDR3 DNA: TGTGCCAGCAGTCTACCCGGGACTAGCGGGAGGGCCTGCACAGATACGCAGTATTTT. Translating gives CASSLPGTSGRACTDTQYF.

The V gene is TRBV6-6, the J gene TRBJ2-7; 8 bases line up with TRBD1. This CDR3 has 12 amino acids. With 6 bases clipped from V and 5 bases from J, the junction kept 3 bases outside the gene matches. CDR1 MNHNY and CDR2 SVGAGI come from the germline V gene (reference sequence). The DNA for the CDR3 is TGTGCCAGCAGCGACAGGGGCCACGAGCAGTACTTC. It specifies CASSDRGHEQYF.

V gene TRBV28 combines with J gene TRBJ2-7; D may be TRBD1 (6 bases). V was trimmed by 3 bases and J by 1 base, leaving 10 bases between them. This CDR3 spans 14 amino acids. In germline, CDR1 is MDHEN, CDR2 SYDVKM. CDR3 sequence reads: CASSFLGASYEQYF. The DNA for the CDR3 is TGTGCCAGCAGTTTTTTGGGGGCGTCCTACGAGCAGTACTTC.

The rearrangement uses TRBV30 and TRBJ2-3; D uncertain. Trimming left V 5 bases short and J 0 bases short, with 9 bases between. Germline V CDR1 and CDR2: GTSNPN, SVGIG (reference sequence). This CDR3 is built from 13 residues. The CDR3 protein is CAWSKSSTDTQYF. CDR3 in DNA: TGTGCCTGGTCTAAGAGTAGCACAGATACGCAGTATTTT.

The chain employs TRBV30 and TRBJ2-5; 13 bases line up with TRBD2. The CDR3 sequence is 14 residues long. Germline CDR1 GTSNPN, CDR2 SVGIG (reference sequence). V shed 3 bases, J shed 5 bases, and the junction held 3 bases outside the gene matches. CDR3 loop: CAWSAGLAGETQYF. CDR3 nucleotide sequence: TGTGCCTGGAGCGCGGGACTAGCGGGGGAGACCCAGTACTTC.

This chain connects TRBV28 to TRBJ2-7; 7 bases agree with TRBD1. Trimming at V came to 5 bases and at J to 3 bases, leaving 7 bases not matched to a gene. The germline CDR1 and CDR2 sequences are MDHEN and SYDVKM. CDR3 length: 14 residues. For the CDR3, the DNA is TGTGCCAGCAGTAGGTCTCGGGACAGCTACGAGCAGTACTTC. As protein: CASSRSRDSYEQYF.

This clone was recorded only once. This chain joins TRBV20-1 and TRBJ1-5, with 9 bases that match TRBD1. The trim removed 3 bases at V and 3 bases at J, leaving 9 bases unmatched. Germline V gene lookup returns CDR1 DFQATT and CDR2 SNEGSKA (reference sequence). The CDR3 is 16 amino acids. DNA of the CDR3: TGCAGTGCTAGTGAGGGACAGGGAAAAAACAATCAGCCCCAGCATTTT. Translation: CSASEGQGKNNQPQHF.

V usage is TRBV2 and J usage is TRBJ2-7; 8 positions match TRBD1. V dropped 7 bases and J dropped 4; count of bases not matched to a gene: 9. CDR1 is SNHLY and CDR2 is FYNNEI in the germline V gene. The CDR3 runs 14 residues. The CDR3 region is CASTRGQAPYEQYF. CDR3 DNA: TGTGCCAGCACAAGGGGACAGGCCCCTTACGAGCAGTACTTC.

The genes are TRBV5-1 and TRBJ2-7, with 11 bases fitting TRBD1. J was trimmed by 6 bases and V by 0 bases; bases with no gene match: 2. The germline V gene encodes CDR1 SGHRS and CDR2 YFSETQ. The CDR3 covers 14 residues. CDR3 nucleotide sequence: TGCGCCAGCAGCTTGGAGGGACAGGGGGGCGAGCAGTACTTC. As protein: CASSLEGQGGEQYF.

This clone was found once. The chain is built from TRBV27 and TRBJ2-2; 12 bases line up with TRBD1. CDR3 length: 18 amino acids. Trimming at V came to 4 bases and at J to 7 bases, leaving 13 bases not matched to a gene. Germline CDR1 MNHEY, CDR2 SMNVEV (reference sequence). This chain's CDR3 is CASSSNSRDRGRGGELFF. The CDR3 coding sequence is TGTGCCAGCAGTTCCAACTCCCGGGACAGGGGGCGAGGCGGGGAGCTGTTTTTT.

Only one count was recorded for this clone. The rearrangement joins TRBV28 to TRBJ2-7; D might be TRBD2 (6 bases). The V gene's germline CDR1 is MDHEN and CDR2 SYDVKM. The CDR3 runs 14 residues. V gave up 3 bases and J gave up 5 bases, with 14 bases separating them. For the CDR3, the DNA is TGTGCCAGCAGTTTTTCCGGGAGTCTCAACGAGCAGTACTTC. Its protein product is CASSFSGSLNEQYF. Full variable domain (remainder filled in from reference TRBV28 and TRBJ2-7): DVKVTQSSRYLVKRTGEKVFLECVQDMDHENMFWYRQDPGLGLRLIYFSYDVKMKEKGDIPEGYSVSREKKERFSLILESASTNQTSMYLCASSFSGSLNEQYFGPGTRLTVT.

This chain uses TRBV2 with TRBJ1-5; 7 bases line up with TRBD1. Per germline, CDR1 SNHLY and CDR2 FYNNEI. V was clipped by 1 base and J by 3 bases; unmatched bases: 9. The CDR3 runs 17 residues. The CDR3 DNA is TGTGCCAGCAGTGAAGACCAAACCGGGACAGACAATCAGCCCCAGCATTTT. Translated: CASSEDQTGTDNQPQHF.